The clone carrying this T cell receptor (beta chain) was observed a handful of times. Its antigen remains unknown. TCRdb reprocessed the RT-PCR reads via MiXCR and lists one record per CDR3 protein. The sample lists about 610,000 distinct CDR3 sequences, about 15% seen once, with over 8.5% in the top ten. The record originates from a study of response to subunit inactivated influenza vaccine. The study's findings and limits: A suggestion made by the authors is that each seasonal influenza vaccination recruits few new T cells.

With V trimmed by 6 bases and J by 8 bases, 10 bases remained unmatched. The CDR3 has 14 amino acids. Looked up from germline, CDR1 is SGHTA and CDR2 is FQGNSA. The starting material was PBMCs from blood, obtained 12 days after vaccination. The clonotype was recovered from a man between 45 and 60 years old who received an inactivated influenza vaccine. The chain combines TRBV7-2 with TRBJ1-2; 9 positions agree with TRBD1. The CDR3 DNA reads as TGTGCCAGCAGTACAGGGGGCGAAATAACAGGCTACACCTTC. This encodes CASSTGGEITGYTF.